Reported below is one T cell receptor (beta chain). Its antigen is not identified. This sample is drawn from a study of blood T cells in healthy people across ages. A second about 6 to 12 cycle PCR used barcoded and J-beta primers. Every cDNA molecule carried a tag from a template-switch adaptor bearing 12 random nucleotides. TCRdb re-analysed the 5' RACE reads in MiXCR, keeping a single row per CDR3 protein. This sample carries approximately 320,000 distinct CDR3 sequences, less than 30% of them seen once, and the ten largest clones take 29%. The V gene's germline CDR1 is SGHVS and CDR2 FQNEAQ. This CDR3 comprises 14 residues. Study-level results: Diversity of TCR beta per million T cells declined in a roughly linear way with age.

V and J are TRBV7-8 and TRBJ2-5, with TRBD1 matching 9 bases. The end of the DNA is better explained by TRBJ2-7, so the J call may be wrong. Sequenced: blood. The sequence was collected from a woman between 65 and 79 years old in good health. The CDR3 coding sequence is TGTGCCAGCAGCTTAACACAGGGGGCCGACGAGCAGTACTTC. Translated: CASSLTQGADEQYF.